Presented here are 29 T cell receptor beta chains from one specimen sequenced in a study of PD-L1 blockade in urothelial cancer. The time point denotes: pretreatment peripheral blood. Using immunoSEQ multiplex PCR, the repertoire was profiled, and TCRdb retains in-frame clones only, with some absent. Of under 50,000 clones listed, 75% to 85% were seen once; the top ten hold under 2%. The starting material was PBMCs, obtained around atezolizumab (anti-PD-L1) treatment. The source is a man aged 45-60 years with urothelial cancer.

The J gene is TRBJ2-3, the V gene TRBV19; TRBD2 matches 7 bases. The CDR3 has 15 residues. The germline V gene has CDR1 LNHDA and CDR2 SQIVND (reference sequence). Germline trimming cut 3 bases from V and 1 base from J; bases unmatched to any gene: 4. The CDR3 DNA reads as TGTGCCAGTAGTATTGGCGGGAGTGGCACAGATACGCAGTATTTT. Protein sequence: CASSIGGSGTDTQYF.

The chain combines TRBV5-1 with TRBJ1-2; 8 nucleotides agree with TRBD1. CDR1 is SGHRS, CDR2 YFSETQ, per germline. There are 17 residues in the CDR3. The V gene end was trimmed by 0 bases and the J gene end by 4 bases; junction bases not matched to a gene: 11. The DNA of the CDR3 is TGCGCCAGCAGCTTGGCAGCTGTGGCAGGGGGCGTCTATGGCTACACCTTC. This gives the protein CASSLAAVAGGVYGYTF.

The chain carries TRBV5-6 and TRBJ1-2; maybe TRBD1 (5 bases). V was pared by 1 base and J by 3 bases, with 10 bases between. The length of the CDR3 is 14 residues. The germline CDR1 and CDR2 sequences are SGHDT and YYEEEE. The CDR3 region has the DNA TGTGCCAGCAGCTTGTTTCCGGGGGACTATGGCTACACCTTC. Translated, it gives CASSLFPGDYGYTF.

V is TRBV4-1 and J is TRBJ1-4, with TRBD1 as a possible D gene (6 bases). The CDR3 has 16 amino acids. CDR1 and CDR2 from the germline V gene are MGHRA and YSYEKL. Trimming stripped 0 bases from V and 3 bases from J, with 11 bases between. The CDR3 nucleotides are TGCGCCAGCAGCCAAGATGGGGACAAGGCTAATGAAAAACTGTTTTTT. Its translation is CASSQDGDKANEKLFF.

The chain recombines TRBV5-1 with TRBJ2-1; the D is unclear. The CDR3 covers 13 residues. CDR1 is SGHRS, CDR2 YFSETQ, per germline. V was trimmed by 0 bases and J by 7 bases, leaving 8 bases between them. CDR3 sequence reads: CASSLEVRNEQFF. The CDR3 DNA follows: TGCGCCAGCAGCTTGGAAGTCAGGAATGAGCAGTTCTTC.

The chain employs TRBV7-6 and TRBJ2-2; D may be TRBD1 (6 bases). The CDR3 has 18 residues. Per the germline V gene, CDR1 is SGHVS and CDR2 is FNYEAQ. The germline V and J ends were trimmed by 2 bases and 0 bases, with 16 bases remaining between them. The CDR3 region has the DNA TGTGCCAGCAGCTTACCCAGGGGCGGTAACGCGAACACCGGGGAGCTGTTTTTT. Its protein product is CASSLPRGGNANTGELFF.

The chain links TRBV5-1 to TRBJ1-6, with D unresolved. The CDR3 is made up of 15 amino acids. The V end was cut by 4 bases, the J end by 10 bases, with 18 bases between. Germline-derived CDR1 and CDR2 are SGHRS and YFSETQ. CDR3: CASSPGRTEGSPLHF. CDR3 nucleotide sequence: TGCGCCAGCAGCCCCGGCCGTACAGAGGGCTCACCCCTCCACTTT. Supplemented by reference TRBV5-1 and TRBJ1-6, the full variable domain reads KAGVTQTPRYLIKTRGQQVTLSCSPISGHRSVSWYQQTPGQGLQFLFEYFSETQRNKGNFPGRFSGRQFSNSRSEMNVSTLELGDSALYLCASSPGRTEGSPLHFGNGTRLTVT.

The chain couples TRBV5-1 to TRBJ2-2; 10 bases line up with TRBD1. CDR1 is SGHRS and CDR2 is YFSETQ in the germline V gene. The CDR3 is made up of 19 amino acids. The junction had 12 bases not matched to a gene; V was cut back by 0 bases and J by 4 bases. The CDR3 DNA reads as TGCGCCAGCAGCTTGGAGGGGAGAAGGACAGGGGGTACCACCGGGGAGCTGTTTTTT. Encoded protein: CASSLEGRRTGGTTGELFF.

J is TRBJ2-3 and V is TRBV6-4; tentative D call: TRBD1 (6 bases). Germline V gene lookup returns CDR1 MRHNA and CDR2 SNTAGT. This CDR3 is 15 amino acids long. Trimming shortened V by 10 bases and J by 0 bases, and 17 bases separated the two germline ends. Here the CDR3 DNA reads TGTGCCACCTCAAGGGACACTACAAGCACAGATACGCAGTATTTT. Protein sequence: CATSRDTTSTDTQYF.

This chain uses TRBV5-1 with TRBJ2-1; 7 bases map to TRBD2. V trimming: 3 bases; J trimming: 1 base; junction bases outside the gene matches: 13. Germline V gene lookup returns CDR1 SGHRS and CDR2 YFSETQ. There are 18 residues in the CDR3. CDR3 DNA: TGCGCCAGCAGCTCTCTAGGACTAGAAGGGAGGTCCTACAATGAGCAGTTCTTC. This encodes CASSSLGLEGRSYNEQFF.

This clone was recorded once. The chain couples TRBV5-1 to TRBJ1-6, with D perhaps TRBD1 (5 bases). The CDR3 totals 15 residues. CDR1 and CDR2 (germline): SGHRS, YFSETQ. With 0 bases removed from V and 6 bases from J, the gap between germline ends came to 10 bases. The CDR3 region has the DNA TGCGCCAGCAGCTTGGGGGGCCAGGGTAATTCACCCCTCCACTTT. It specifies CASSLGGQGNSPLHF. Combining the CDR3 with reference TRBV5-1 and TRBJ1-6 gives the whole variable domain KAGVTQTPRYLIKTRGQQVTLSCSPISGHRSVSWYQQTPGQGLQFLFEYFSETQRNKGNFPGRFSGRQFSNSRSEMNVSTLELGDSALYLCASSLGGQGNSPLHFGNGTRLTVT.

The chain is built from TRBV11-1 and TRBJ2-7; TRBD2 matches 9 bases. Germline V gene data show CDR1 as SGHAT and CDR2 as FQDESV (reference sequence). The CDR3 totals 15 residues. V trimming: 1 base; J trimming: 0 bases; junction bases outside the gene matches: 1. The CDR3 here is CASSLGSGSSYEQYF. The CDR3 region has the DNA TGTGCCAGCAGCTTAGGTAGCGGGAGCTCCTACGAGCAGTACTTC.

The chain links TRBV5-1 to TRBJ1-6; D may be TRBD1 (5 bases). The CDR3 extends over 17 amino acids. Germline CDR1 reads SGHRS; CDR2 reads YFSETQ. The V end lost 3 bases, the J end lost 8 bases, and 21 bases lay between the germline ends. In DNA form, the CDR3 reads TGCGCCAGCAGCTCCGGAGGGACGCCGGGAACCCATTCACCCCTCCACTTT. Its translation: CASSSGGTPGTHSPLHF.

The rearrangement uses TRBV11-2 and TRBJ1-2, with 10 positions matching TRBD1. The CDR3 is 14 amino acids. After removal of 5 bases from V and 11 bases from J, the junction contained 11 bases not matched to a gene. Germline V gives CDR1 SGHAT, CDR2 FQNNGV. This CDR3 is CASSLPGQGKGYTF. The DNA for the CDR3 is TGTGCCAGCAGCCTACCGGGACAGGGGAAGGGGTACACCTTC.

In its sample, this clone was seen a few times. The CDR3 protein is CASSSQGYEAFF. The CDR3 nucleotides are TGTGCCAGCAGCTCACAGGGATATGAAGCTTTCTTT. This chain joins TRBV7-9 and TRBJ1-1; D may be TRBD1 (6 bases). The CDR3 extends over 12 amino acids. In germline, CDR1 is SEHNR, CDR2 FQNEAQ (reference sequence). The V end was cut by 4 bases, the J end by 7 bases, with 10 bases between.

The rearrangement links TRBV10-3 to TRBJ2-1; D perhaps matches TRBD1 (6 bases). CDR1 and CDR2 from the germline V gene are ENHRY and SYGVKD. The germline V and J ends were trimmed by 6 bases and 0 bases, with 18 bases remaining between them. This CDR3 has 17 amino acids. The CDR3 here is CAIRGQGHPSSYNEQFF. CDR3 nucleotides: TGTGCCATCAGAGGGCAGGGGCACCCAAGCTCCTACAATGAGCAGTTCTTC.

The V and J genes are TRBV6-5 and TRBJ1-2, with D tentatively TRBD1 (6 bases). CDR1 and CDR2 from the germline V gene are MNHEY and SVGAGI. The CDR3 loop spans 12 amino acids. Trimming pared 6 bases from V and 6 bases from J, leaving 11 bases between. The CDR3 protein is CASRRNRDGYTF. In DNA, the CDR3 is TGTGCCAGCAGAAGGAACAGGGATGGCTACACCTTC.

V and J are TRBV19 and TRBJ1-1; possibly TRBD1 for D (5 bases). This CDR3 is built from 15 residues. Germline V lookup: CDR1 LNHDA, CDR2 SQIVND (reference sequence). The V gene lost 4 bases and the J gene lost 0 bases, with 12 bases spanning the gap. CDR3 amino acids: CASSTRQTLNTEAFF. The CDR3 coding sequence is TGTGCCAGTAGTACCCGACAGACCCTGAACACTGAAGCTTTCTTT.

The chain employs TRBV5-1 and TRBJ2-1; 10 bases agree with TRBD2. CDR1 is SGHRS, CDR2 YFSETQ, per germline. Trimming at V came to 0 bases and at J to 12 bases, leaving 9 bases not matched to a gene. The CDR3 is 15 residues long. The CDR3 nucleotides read TGCGCCAGCAGCTTGGCGCTAGCGGGAGAGGTGGGGCAGTTCTTC. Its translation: CASSLALAGEVGQFF.

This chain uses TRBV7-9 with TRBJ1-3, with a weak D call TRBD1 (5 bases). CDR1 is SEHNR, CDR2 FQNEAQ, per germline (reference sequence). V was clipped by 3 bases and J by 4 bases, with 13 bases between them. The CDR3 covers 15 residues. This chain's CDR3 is CASSLGQGSGNTIYF. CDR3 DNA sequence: TGTGCCAGCAGCTTGGGGCAAGGGTCGGGAAACACCATATATTTT. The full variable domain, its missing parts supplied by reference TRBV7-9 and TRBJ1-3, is DTGVSQNPRHKITKRGQNVTFRCDPISEHNRLYWYRQTLGQGPEFLTYFQNEAQLEKSRLLSDRFSAERPKGSFSTLEIQRTEQGDSAMYLCASSLGQGSGNTIYFGEGSWLTVV.

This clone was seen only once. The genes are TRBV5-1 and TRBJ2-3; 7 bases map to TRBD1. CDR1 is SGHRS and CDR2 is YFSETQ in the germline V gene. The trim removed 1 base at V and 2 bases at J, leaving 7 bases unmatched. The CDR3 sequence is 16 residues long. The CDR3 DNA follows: TGCGCCAGCAGCTTGAAGACCACAGGGGCCACAGATACGCAGTATTTT. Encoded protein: CASSLKTTGATDTQYF.

CDR3 coding DNA: TGTGCCAGTAGTATAACTTCGCAGGGGAGCGGAAAACTGTTTTTT. Translated, it gives CASSITSQGSGKLFF. J is TRBJ1-4 and V is TRBV19; perhaps TRBD1 as D (6 bases). This CDR3 is 15 amino acids long. The germline V gene has CDR1 LNHDA and CDR2 SQIVND (reference sequence). V was shortened by 2 bases and J by 10 bases, with 17 bases between the two germline ends.

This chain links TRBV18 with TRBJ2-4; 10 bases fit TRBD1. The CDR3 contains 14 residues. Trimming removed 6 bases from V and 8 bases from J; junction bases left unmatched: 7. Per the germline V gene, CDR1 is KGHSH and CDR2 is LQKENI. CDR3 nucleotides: TGTGCCAGCTCCCTCCGGGACAGGGGTTACATTCAGTACTTC. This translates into CASSLRDRGYIQYF.

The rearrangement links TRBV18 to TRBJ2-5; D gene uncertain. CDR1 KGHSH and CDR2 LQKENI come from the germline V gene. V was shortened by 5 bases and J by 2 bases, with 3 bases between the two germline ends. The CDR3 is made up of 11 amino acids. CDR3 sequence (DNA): TGTGCCAGCTCATATCAAGAGACCCAGTACTTC. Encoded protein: CASSYQETQYF.

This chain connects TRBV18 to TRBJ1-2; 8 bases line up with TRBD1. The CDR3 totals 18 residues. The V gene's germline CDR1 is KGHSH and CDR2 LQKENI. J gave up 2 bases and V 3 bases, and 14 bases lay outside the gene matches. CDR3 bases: TGTGCCAGCTCACCGCCACAGGGGGGAACTATAGGCAACTATGGCTACACCTTC. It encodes CASSPPQGGTIGNYGYTF.

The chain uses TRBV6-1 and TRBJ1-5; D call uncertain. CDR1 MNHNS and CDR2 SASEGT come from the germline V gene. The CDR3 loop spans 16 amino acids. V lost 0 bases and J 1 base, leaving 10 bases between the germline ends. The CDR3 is CASSEARVGSNQPQHF. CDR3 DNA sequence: TGTGCCAGCAGTGAAGCGAGGGTTGGGAGCAATCAGCCCCAGCATTTT.

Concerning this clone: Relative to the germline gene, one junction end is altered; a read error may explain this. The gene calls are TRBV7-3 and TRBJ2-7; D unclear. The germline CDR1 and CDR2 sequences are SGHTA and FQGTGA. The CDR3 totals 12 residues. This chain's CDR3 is CASSLPSHEQYF. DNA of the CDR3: TGTGCCAGCAGCCTCCCCTCCCACGAGCAGTACTTC.

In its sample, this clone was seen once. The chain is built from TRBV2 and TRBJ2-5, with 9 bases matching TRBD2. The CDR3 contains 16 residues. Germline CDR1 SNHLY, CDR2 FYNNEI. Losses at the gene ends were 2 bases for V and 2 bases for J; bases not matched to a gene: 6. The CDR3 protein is CASSEWLAGKQETQYF. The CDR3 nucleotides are TGTGCCAGCAGTGAATGGCTAGCGGGAAAGCAAGAGACCCAGTACTTC.

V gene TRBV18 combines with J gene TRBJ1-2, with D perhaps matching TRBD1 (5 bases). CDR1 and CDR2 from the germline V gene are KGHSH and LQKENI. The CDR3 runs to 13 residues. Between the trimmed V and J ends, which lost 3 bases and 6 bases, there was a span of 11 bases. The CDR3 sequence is CASSPASGDGYTF. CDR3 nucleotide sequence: TGTGCCAGCTCACCGGCTTCGGGGGATGGCTACACCTTC. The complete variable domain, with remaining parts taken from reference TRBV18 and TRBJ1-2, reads NAGVMQNPRHLVRRRGQEARLRCSPMKGHSHVYWYRQLPEEGLKFMVYLQKENIIDESGMPKERFSAEFPKEGPSILRIQQVVRGDSAAYFCASSPASGDGYTFGSGTRLTVV.